One and the same sample provided the 22 T cell receptor beta chains below, sequenced in a study of cytomegalovirus exposure and HLA in healthy donors. The primer mix had 60 Vbeta and 13 Jbeta primers. Here immunoSEQ multiplex PCR was the method, and the copy in TCRdb shows in-frame clones only, minus some. This table lists about 99,000 clones. The sample comprised PBMCs. These receptor sequences come from a middle-aged man in good health and CMV-seronegative.

This sequence joins TRBV5-1 and TRBJ2-5; 10 bases agree with TRBD2. The length of the CDR3 is 16 residues. Germline CDR1 is SGHRS and CDR2 is YFSETQ. The V gene end was trimmed by 0 bases and the J gene end by 2 bases; junction bases not matched to a gene: 4. The CDR3 reads CASSLAATSGQETQYF. DNA for the CDR3: TGCGCCAGCAGCTTGGCCGCGACTAGCGGGCAAGAGACCCAGTACTTC.

V gene TRBV5-1 combines with J gene TRBJ2-3, with D perhaps matching TRBD2 (6 bases). Per germline, CDR1 SGHRS and CDR2 YFSETQ. The CDR3 runs 15 residues. V was trimmed by 9 bases and J by 4 bases, leaving 21 bases between them. CDR3 residues: CATHRGVAVPDTQYF. CDR3 sequence (DNA): TGCGCCACCCATCGTGGAGTAGCGGTCCCAGATACGCAGTATTTT.

The gene calls are TRBV7-2 and TRBJ1-1, with D possibly being TRBD1 (6 bases). Trimming removed 8 bases at V and 3 bases at J, with 16 bases between. Germline assignment: CDR1 SGHTA and CDR2 FQGNSA. This CDR3 has 14 residues. CDR3 bases: TGTGCCAGCGGGGGCGGACGGCAGTACACTGAAGCTTTCTTT. Translating it yields CASGGGRQYTEAFF.

The V gene is TRBV18, the J gene TRBJ1-2; 9 positions match TRBD1. Germline V gives CDR1 KGHSH, CDR2 LQKENI. The CDR3 runs to 16 residues. V lost 5 bases to trimming and J lost 4 bases; unmatched junction nucleotides: 11. For the CDR3, the DNA is TGTGCCAGCTCAACCTATTTGGGACAGGGCAGCTATGGCTACACCTTC. This codes for CASSTYLGQGSYGYTF.

The chain links TRBV6-5 to TRBJ1-5; D not resolved. The germline V gene has CDR1 MNHEY and CDR2 SVGAGI. The CDR3 runs to 12 residues. V lost 5 bases and J 6 bases, leaving 8 bases between the germline ends. The CDR3 protein is CASSPRGQPQHF. DNA of the CDR3: TGTGCCAGCAGTCCCAGAGGTCAGCCCCAGCATTTT.

As to this clone: One junction end does not reproduce the germline sequence, and a read error may be involved. The gene calls are TRBV11-3 and TRBJ2-3; the match to TRBD2 covers 7 bases. The CDR3 is 13 amino acids. Germline V lookup: CDR1 SGHNT, CDR2 YENEEA. DNA for the CDR3: TGTGCCAGCAGCGAACAATCTAGCGGATCAATTCATTTT. It codes for CASSEQSSGSIHF. Full variable domain (missing parts from reference TRBV11-3 and TRBJ2-3): EAGVVQSPRYKIIEKKQPVAFWCNPISGHNTLYWYLQNLGQGPELLIRYENEEAVDDSQLPKDRFSAERLKGVDSTLKIQPAELGDSAVYLCASSEQSSGSIHFGPGTRLTVL.

V usage is TRBV2 and J usage is TRBJ1-2; D remains ambiguous. This CDR3 has 14 residues. Germline CDR1 is SNHLY and CDR2 is FYNNEI. Deletions cut 6 bases from V and 5 bases from J, with 16 bases between. The CDR3, as DNA: TGTGCCAGCAGGGACCCGGGAAACTTATATGGCTACACCTTC. As protein: CASRDPGNLYGYTF. Full variable domain (outside the CDR3, taken from reference TRBV2 and TRBJ1-2): EPEVTQTPSHQVTQMGQEVILRCVPISNHLYFYWYRQILGQKVEFLVSFYNNEISEKSEIFDDQFSVERPDGSNFTLKIRSTKLEDSAMYFCASRDPGNLYGYTFGSGTRLTVV.

This sequence joins TRBV5-1 and TRBJ2-1; tentatively, D is TRBD1 (5 bases). CDR1 is SGHRS, CDR2 YFSETQ, per germline. This CDR3 has 14 residues. Trimming shortened V by 0 bases and J by 6 bases, and 10 bases separated the two germline ends. The CDR3 bases are TGCGCCAGCAGCTTGGGGGGCTGGGGCAATGAGCAGTTCTTC. Its translation: CASSLGGWGNEQFF.

The rearrangement joins TRBV6-1 to TRBJ1-2, with unresolved D. V shed 0 bases and J shed 6 bases, with 14 bases lying between them. Germline values: CDR1 MNHNS, CDR2 SASEGT. CDR3 length: 15 residues. CDR3 nucleotides: TGTGCCAGCAGTGAAGCGCCTGGGTACTATGATGGCTACACCTTC. Amino acid sequence: CASSEAPGYYDGYTF.

The chain combines TRBV5-4 with TRBJ2-1; 7 bases align to TRBD1. Unmatched junction bases numbered 3, after V lost 4 bases and J lost 5 bases. This CDR3 spans 13 amino acids. CDR1 and CDR2 from the germline V gene are SGHNT and YYREEE (reference sequence). DNA of the CDR3: TGTGCCAGCAGCGCGACAGGGAACAATGAGCAGTTCTTC. Its protein product is CASSATGNNEQFF.

The rearrangement links TRBV5-1 to TRBJ2-7, with 7 bases matching TRBD2. The length of the CDR3 is 13 residues. J lost 5 bases, V lost 0 bases, and 2 bases had no gene match. Germline loops: CDR1 SGHRS, CDR2 YFSETQ. CDR3 amino acids: CASSLAGGHEQYF. In DNA form, the CDR3 reads TGCGCCAGCAGCTTGGCGGGGGGTCACGAGCAGTACTTC.

V and J are TRBV28 and TRBJ1-4; 8 nucleotides line up with TRBD1. CDR3 size: 14 residues. The V gene end was trimmed by 7 bases and the J gene end by 7 bases; junction bases not matched to a gene: 8. CDR1 and CDR2 (germline): MDHEN, SYDVKM. The CDR3 nucleotides are TGTGCCAGCACGAACCCCGGACAGGGTGAAAAACTGTTTTTT. Translating gives CASTNPGQGEKLFF.

The V gene is TRBV29-1, the J gene TRBJ2-5; 9 bases align to TRBD1. The germline gives CDR1 SQVTM, CDR2 ANQGSEA. The V and J ends lost 4 bases and 3 bases, in that order; junction bases with no gene match: 6. The CDR3 is 14 amino acids. CDR3 residues: CSVATGTGKETQYF. CDR3 DNA sequence: TGCAGCGTTGCAACCGGGACAGGGAAAGAGACCCAGTACTTC.

The chain is built from TRBV7-2 and TRBJ1-1; TRBD1 agrees at 8 bases. This CDR3 region has 11 residues. Germline V lookup: CDR1 SGHTA, CDR2 FQGNSA. Trimming cost V 5 bases and J 11 bases; bases outside gene matches: 4. The CDR3: CASSPRGLAFF. The CDR3 coding sequence is TGTGCCAGCAGCCCCAGGGGGCTCGCTTTCTTT.

The chain employs TRBV10-1 and TRBJ1-2; TRBD1 matches 9 bases. V was clipped by 6 bases and J by 10 bases; unmatched bases: 15. CDR1 and CDR2 from the germline V gene are WNHNN and SYGVQD (reference sequence). The CDR3 runs 15 residues. In DNA form, the CDR3 reads TGCGCCAGCAGATTACAGGGGGCCCAACTCTATAACTACACCTTC. The encoded protein is CASRLQGAQLYNYTF.

The genes are TRBV7-9 and TRBJ2-5; the match to TRBD2 covers 13 bases. The CDR3 length is 14 residues. V lost 10 bases, J lost 1 base, and 3 bases stayed unmatched. From germline, CDR1 is SEHNR and CDR2 FQNEAQ (reference sequence). The CDR3 region has the DNA TGTGCCACCCGACTAGCGGGGGGCCAAGAGACCCAGTACTTC. The encoded protein is CATRLAGGQETQYF.

CDR3: CASSVGTGVNTEAFF. The DNA of the CDR3 is TGTGCCAGCAGCGTCGGGACAGGGGTGAACACTGAAGCTTTCTTT. The V gene is TRBV9, the J gene TRBJ1-1; TRBD1 agrees at 10 bases. The CDR3 runs to 15 residues. Germline assignment: CDR1 SGDLS and CDR2 YYNGEE. The ends lost 2 bases at V and 0 bases at J; junction bases unmatched: 1.

The V gene is TRBV10-3, the J gene TRBJ2-1; 9 bases align to TRBD1. The CDR3 loop spans 15 amino acids. V shed 6 bases, J shed 5 bases, and the junction held 8 bases outside the gene matches. The germline gives CDR1 ENHRY, CDR2 SYGVKD. CDR3 protein: CAIRPGTGSHNEQFF. DNA of the CDR3: TGTGCCATCAGGCCCGGGACAGGGTCCCACAATGAGCAGTTCTTC.

The chain is built from TRBV4-1 and TRBJ2-1, with 14 bases that match TRBD2. Germline V gene sequence: CDR1 MGHRA, CDR2 YSYEKL. The ends lost 4 bases at V and 10 bases at J; junction bases unmatched: 6. There are 15 residues in the CDR3. This CDR3 reads CASSPRGLAGGEQFF. The CDR3 DNA follows: TGCGCCAGCAGCCCAAGAGGACTAGCGGGAGGAGAGCAGTTCTTC.

V usage is TRBV19 and J usage is TRBJ2-7; no firm D call. V lost 7 bases and J lost 0, with 13 bases in between. CDR1 and CDR2 (germline): LNHDA, SQIVND (reference sequence). CDR3 size: 14 residues. CDR3 coding DNA: TGTGCCAGTAAGGCAGCGCCTAGCTCCTACGAGCAGTACTTC. Residues: CASKAAPSSYEQYF.

The J gene is TRBJ2-1, the V gene TRBV4-2, with 16 bases identical to TRBD2. The CDR3 sequence is 20 residues long. Germline loops: CDR1 LGHNA, CDR2 YNFKEQ. J was trimmed by 10 bases and V by 6 bases; bases with no gene match: 21. The CDR3, as DNA: TGTGCCAGCAGGGTTAGACAGGGGGGACTAGCGGGGGGGCCCCTATGGGAGCAGTTCTTC. Its protein is CASRVRQGGLAGGPLWEQFF.

V is TRBV5-4 and J is TRBJ2-7, with TRBD1 matching over 10 bases. The CDR3 is 15 amino acids. Germline CDR1 and CDR2: SGHNT and YYREEE (reference sequence). Germline trimming cut 2 bases from V and 2 bases from J; bases unmatched to any gene: 4. Here the CDR3 reads CASSLTGQGPYEQYF. In DNA form, the CDR3 reads TGTGCCAGCAGCTTAACGGGACAGGGGCCCTACGAGCAGTACTTC. Looking up the rest from reference TRBV5-4 and TRBJ2-7 gives the full variable domain: ETGVTQSPTHLIKTRGQQVTLRCSSQSGHNTVSWYQQALGQGPQFIFQYYREEENGRGNFPPRFSGLQFPNYSSELNVNALELDDSALYLCASSLTGQGPYEQYFGPGTRLTVT.